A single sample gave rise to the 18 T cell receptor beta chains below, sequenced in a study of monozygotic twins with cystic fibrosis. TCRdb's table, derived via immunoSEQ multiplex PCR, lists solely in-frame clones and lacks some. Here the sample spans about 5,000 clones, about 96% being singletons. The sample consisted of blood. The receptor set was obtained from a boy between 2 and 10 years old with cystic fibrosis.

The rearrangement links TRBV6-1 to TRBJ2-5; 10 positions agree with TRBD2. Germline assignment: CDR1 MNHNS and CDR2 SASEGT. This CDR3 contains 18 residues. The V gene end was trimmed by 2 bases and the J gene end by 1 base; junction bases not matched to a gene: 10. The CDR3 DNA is TGTGCCAGCAGTGAAAGGGCTAGCGGGGGACCCTTCCAAGAGACCCAGTACTTC. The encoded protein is CASSERASGGPFQETQYF.

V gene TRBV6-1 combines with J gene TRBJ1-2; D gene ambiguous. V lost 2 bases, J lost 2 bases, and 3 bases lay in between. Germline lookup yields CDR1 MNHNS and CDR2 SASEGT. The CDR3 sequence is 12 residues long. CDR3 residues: CASSERNYGYTF. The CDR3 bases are TGTGCCAGCAGTGAAAGGAACTATGGCTACACCTTC.

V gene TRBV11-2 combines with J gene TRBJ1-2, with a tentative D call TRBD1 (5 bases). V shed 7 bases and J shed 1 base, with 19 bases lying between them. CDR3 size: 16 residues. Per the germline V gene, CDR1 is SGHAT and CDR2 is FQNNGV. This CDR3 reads CASNFRQGALNYGYTF. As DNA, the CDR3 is TGTGCCAGCAACTTTCGCCAAGGGGCCCTTAACTATGGCTACACCTTC.

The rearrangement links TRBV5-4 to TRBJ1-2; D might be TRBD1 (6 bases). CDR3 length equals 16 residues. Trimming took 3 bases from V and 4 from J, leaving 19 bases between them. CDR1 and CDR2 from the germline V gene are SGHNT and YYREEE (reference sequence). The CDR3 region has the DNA TGTGCCAGCAGCTCGTCTCTGGGGGGGCTCCTCTATGGCTACACCTTC. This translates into CASSSSLGGLLYGYTF.

CDR3 sequence reads: CASAVKQETQYF. DNA of the CDR3: TGTGCGTCCGCGGTTAAGCAAGAGACCCAGTACTTC. The V call is TRBV10-3, the J call TRBJ2-5; D not resolved. CDR1 and CDR2 (germline): ENHRY, SYGVKD. The CDR3 sequence is 12 residues long.

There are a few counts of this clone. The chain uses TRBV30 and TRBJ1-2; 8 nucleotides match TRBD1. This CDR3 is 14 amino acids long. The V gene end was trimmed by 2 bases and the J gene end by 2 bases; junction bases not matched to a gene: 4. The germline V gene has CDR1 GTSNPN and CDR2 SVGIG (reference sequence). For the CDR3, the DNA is TGTGCCTGGAGTTGGGGGACAGGCAACTATGGCTACACCTTC. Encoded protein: CAWSWGTGNYGYTF.

CDR3 region: CASSLEGQGGTEAFF. CDR3 sequence (DNA): TGCGCCAGCAGCTTGGAAGGACAAGGAGGGACTGAAGCTTTCTTT. The chain employs TRBV5-1 and TRBJ1-1; D might be TRBD1 (5 bases). The CDR3 loop spans 15 amino acids. The germline V and J ends were trimmed by 0 bases and 5 bases, with 14 bases remaining between them. Germline-derived CDR1 and CDR2 are SGHRS and YFSETQ.

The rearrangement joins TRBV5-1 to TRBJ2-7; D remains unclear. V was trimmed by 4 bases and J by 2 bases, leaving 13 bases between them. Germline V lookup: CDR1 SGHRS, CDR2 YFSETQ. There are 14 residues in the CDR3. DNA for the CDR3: TGCGCCAGCAGCCTGACGGGCGAGACCTACGAGCAGTACTTC. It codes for CASSLTGETYEQYF.

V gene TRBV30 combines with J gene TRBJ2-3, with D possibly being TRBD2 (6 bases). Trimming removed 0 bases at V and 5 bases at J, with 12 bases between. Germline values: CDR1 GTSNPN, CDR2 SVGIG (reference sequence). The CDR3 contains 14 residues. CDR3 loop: CAWSVTRGGDTQYF. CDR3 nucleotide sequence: TGTGCCTGGAGTGTAACACGGGGAGGAGATACGCAGTATTTT. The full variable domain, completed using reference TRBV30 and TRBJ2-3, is SQTIHQWPATLVQPVGSPLSLECTVEGTSNPNLYWYRQAAGRGLQLLFYSVGIGQISSEVPQNLSASRPQDRQFILSSKKLLLSDSGFYLCAWSVTRGGDTQYFGPGTRLTVL.

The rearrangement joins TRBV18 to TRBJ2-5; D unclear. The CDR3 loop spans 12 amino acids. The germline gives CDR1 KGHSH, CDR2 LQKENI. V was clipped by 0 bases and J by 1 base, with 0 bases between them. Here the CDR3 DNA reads TGTGCCAGCTCACCACCCCAAGAGACCCAGTACTTC. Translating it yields CASSPPQETQYF.

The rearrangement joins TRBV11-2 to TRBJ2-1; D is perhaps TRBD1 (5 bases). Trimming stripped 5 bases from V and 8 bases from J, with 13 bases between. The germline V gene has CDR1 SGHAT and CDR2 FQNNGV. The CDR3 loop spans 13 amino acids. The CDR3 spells CASSIGAADEQFF. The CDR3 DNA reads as TGTGCCAGCAGCATAGGGGCTGCGGATGAGCAGTTCTTC.

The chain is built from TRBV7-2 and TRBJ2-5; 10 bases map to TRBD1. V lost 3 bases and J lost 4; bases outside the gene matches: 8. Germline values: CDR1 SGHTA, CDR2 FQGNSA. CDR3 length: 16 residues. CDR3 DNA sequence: TGTGCCAGCAGCTTCCGGGACAGGGGACTGCCAGAGACCCAGTACTTC. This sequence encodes CASSFRDRGLPETQYF.

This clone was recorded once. The DNA for the CDR3 is TGTGCCAGCAGGCTGGGGGGTCCCCCGGCAGATACGCAGTATTTT. It translates to CASRLGGPPADTQYF. This chain uses TRBV2 with TRBJ2-3; a weak D match, TRBD2 (6 bases). Germline V gives CDR1 SNHLY, CDR2 FYNNEI. The CDR3 spans 15 residues. The V end was cut by 6 bases, the J end by 4 bases, with 17 bases between.

CDR3 residues: CASSEGLQFF. Written as DNA, the CDR3 is TGCGCCAGCAGTGAGGGGTTACAGTTCTTC. This chain links TRBV10-2 with TRBJ2-1, with no clear D. V was clipped by 2 bases and J by 13 bases, with 6 bases between them. The CDR3 is 10 residues long. Germline-derived CDR1 and CDR2 are WSHSY and SAAADI.

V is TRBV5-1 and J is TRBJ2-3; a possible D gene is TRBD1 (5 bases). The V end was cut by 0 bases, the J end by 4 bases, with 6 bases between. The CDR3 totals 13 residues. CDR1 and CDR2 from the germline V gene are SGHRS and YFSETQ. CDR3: CASSLEQADTQYF. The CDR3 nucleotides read TGCGCCAGCAGCTTGGAACAGGCAGATACGCAGTATTTT.

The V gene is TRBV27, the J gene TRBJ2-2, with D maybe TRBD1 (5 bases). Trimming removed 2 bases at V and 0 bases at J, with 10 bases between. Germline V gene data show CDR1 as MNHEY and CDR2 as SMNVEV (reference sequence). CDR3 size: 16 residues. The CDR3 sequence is CASSLRAGTNTGELFF. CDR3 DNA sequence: TGTGCCAGCAGTTTACGGGCAGGGACGAACACCGGGGAGCTGTTTTTT.

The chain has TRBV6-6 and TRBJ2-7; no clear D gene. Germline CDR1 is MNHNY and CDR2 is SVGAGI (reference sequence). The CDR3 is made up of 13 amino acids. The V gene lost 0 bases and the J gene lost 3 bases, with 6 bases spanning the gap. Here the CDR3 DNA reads TGTGCCAGCAGTTACTCGATCTACTACGAGCAGTACGTC. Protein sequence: CASSYSIYYEQYV.

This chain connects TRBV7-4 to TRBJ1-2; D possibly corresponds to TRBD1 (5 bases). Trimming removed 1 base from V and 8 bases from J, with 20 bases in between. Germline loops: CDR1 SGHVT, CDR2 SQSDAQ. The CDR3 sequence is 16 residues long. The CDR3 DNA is TGTGCCAGCAGCTTAGACTCGAAGGGGCGAACGGGGGGCTACACCTTC. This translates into CASSLDSKGRTGGYTF.